Sequencing of this T cell receptor (beta chain) was carried out in a study of T cell repertoires in cytomegalovirus infection (dated by TCRdb to about 2019). Regarding the study in general: Donor HLA type was relevant to the analysis, because carriage of CMV infection together with the matching HLA type was indicated by public TCR beta signatures. Study-wide findings and limitations: The ex vivo response was dominated by HLA-C-restricted CMV-specific TCR beta clonotypes, which also provided the single most frequent clonotype in two of eight donors. In both this cohort and an independent cohort of some 350 donors, the cumulative frequency of public TCR beta family members distinguished carriers of CMV infection plus the relevant HLA type.

This clonotype was seen ten or more times. What this receptor recognizes is not known. Base qualities are missing; no much larger clone stands one base away. Measured from the cysteine to the phenylalanine, the CDR3 is 15 residues long. The DNA shown is the 45-base CDR3, in frame from base 1. The junction shows trimming of 3 bases on V and 6 bases on J, and the gene matches do not reach 8 bases of it. Looking up the germline V gene yields CDR1 SGHTA and CDR2 FQGNSA. TCRdb names Illumina HiSeq 1500 as the instrument used. The public reads were reanalyzed by TCRdb: fastp trimming at Q25, MiXCR alignment, in-frame beta chains only. CDR3 protein duplicates are merged, each entry listing the most common genes and DNA. Here the sample has about 530,000 distinct CDR3 sequences; more than 20% occur a single time. The ten most abundant clones make up under 15% of the sample.

The receptor's source is a human donor in good health (CMV status not recorded). Some clones in this sample may be carry-over from other donors' samples. The chain is made from TRBV7-2 and TRBJ2-1; 7 bases in between match TRBD2. Sequencing input: PBMCs. The DNA is as follows: TGTGCCAGCAGCTTCCGGGACTACAAGTTCAATGAGCAGTTCTTC. Its amino acids are CASSFRDYKFNEQFF.